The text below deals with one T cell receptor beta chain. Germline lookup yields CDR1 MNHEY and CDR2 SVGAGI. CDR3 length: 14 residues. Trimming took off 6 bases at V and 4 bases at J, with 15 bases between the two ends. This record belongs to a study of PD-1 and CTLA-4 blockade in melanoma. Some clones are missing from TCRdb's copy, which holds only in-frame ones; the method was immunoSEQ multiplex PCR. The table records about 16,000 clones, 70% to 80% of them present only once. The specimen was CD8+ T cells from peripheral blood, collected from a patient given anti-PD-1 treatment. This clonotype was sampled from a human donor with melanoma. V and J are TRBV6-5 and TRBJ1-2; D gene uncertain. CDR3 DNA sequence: TGTGCCAGCAGCCTACACGGCAGTTCCTATGGCTACACCTTC. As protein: CASSLHGSSYGYTF.